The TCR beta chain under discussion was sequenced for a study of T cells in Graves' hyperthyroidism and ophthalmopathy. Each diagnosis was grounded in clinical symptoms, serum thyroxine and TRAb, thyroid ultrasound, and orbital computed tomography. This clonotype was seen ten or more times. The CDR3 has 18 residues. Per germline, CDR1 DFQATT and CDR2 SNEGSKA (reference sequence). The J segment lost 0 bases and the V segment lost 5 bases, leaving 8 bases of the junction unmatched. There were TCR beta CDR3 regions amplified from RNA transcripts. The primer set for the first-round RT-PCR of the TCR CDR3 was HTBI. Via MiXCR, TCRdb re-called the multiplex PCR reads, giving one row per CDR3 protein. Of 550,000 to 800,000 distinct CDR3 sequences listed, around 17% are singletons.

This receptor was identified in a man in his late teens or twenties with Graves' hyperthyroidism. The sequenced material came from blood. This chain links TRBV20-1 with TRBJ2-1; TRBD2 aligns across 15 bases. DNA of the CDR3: TGCAGTGCTGTCAGGACTAGCGGGAGGGCCCTCTCCTACAATGAGCAGTTCTTC. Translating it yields CSAVRTSGRALSYNEQFF.